Below are 14 T cell receptor beta chains sequenced from a single sample in a study of post-analysis software for immune sequencing data. Their cognate antigens are unknown. The library was made from cDNA and included unique molecular identifiers. TCRdb processed the PCR reads anew with MiXCR; each CDR3 protein has one entry. The sample lists around 710,000 distinct CDR3 sequences; more than 45% were seen once. Study-wide results and limits: Comparison of patients with controls showed 4 to 6 TRBV segments more frequent in patients, TRBV5-6, TRBV5-1 and TRBV20-1 among them.

The source material was blood. These receptors were collected from a girl aged 10 to 17 with multiple sclerosis.

This clonotype was observed a single time. This sequence joins TRBV6-5 and TRBJ2-3, with D maybe TRBD2 (5 bases). The CDR3 consists of 15 residues. Deletions cut 6 bases from V and 3 bases from J, with 16 bases between. The germline CDR1 and CDR2 sequences are MNHEY and SVGAGI. The CDR3 reads CASSQWGDGTDTQYF. Here the CDR3 DNA reads TGTGCCAGCAGCCAATGGGGAGACGGTACAGATACGCAGTATTTT.

This clonotype was seen only a few times. This chain links TRBV20-1 with TRBJ2-1, with 8 bases matching TRBD2. Germline CDR1 reads DFQATT; CDR2 reads SNEGSKA (reference sequence). Trimming cost V 6 bases and J 4 bases; bases outside gene matches: 8. The CDR3 runs 14 residues. The DNA for the CDR3 is TGCAGTGCGGGGCGGCTAGCGGGTTACAATGAGCAGTTCTTC. Translated, it gives CSAGRLAGYNEQFF.

The chain has TRBV2 and TRBJ1-4, with 7 nucleotides matching TRBD1. V trimming: 6 bases; J trimming: 4 bases; junction bases outside the gene matches: 11. CDR3 length equals 16 residues. Germline CDR1 SNHLY, CDR2 FYNNEI. This chain's CDR3 is CASSAFDRAGNEKLFF. CDR3 bases: TGTGCCAGCAGCGCATTTGACAGGGCCGGTAATGAAAAACTGTTTTTT.

In this sample, this clonotype turned up a few times. The rearrangement joins TRBV29-1 to TRBJ1-2, with a possible D match to TRBD1 (6 bases). Germline V gives CDR1 SQVTM, CDR2 ANQGSEA. The CDR3 consists of 14 residues. Trimming took off 0 bases at V and 3 bases at J, with 11 bases between the two ends. CDR3 residues: CSVEEGGTHYGYTF. The CDR3 nucleotides are TGCAGCGTTGAAGAGGGGGGCACTCACTATGGCTACACCTTC.

The CDR3 protein is CASSELGRSFSSYEQYF. The CDR3 DNA sequence: TGTGCCAGCAGTGAACTTGGACGGTCGTTCAGCTCCTACGAGCAGTACTTC. The chain carries TRBV2 and TRBJ2-7, with D hard to call. V lost 2 bases and J lost 0, with 17 bases in between. This CDR3 region has 17 residues. Germline V gene data show CDR1 as SNHLY and CDR2 as FYNNEI.

In its sample, this clonotype was seen a few times. The chain is built from TRBV20-1 and TRBJ2-7; the match to TRBD1 covers 8 bases. The CDR3 totals 14 residues. Unmatched junction bases numbered 7, after V lost 6 bases and J lost 0 bases. The germline gives CDR1 DFQATT, CDR2 SNEGSKA (reference sequence). CDR3: CSARDRSFSYEQYF. The CDR3 region has the DNA TGCAGTGCCCGGGACAGGTCCTTCTCCTACGAGCAGTACTTC.

This clonotype was observed a single time. This sequence joins TRBV3-1 and TRBJ2-4; no definite D call. The ends were cut back, 0 bases at V and 0 bases at J, with 9 bases in the middle. The CDR3 covers 16 residues. Looked up from germline, CDR1 is LGHDT and CDR2 is YNNKEL (reference sequence). CDR3 sequence: CASSQDRLIAKNIQYF. As DNA, the CDR3 is TGTGCCAGCAGCCAAGATAGACTTATAGCCAAAAACATTCAGTACTTC.

This clonotype was counted ten times or more. V and J are TRBV5-1 and TRBJ1-2, with D unclear. The CDR3 length is 13 residues. CDR1 and CDR2 from the germline V gene are SGHRS and YFSETQ. V lost 4 bases to trimming and J lost 4 bases, with 11 bases between them. The CDR3 reads CASSLTTLYGYTF. The CDR3 DNA reads as TGCGCCAGCAGCCTAACGACCCTCTATGGCTACACCTTC.

This clonotype was picked up a small number of times. An end of the junction does not agree with germline; a read error may underlie this. This chain uses TRBV2 with TRBJ2-7; 11 bases line up with TRBD2. This CDR3 comprises 17 residues. Per the germline V gene, CDR1 is SNHLY and CDR2 is FYNNEI. The CDR3 here is CASSEAEGLAEIYEQYF. In DNA form, the CDR3 reads TGTGCCAGCAGCGAAGCTGAGGGACTAGCGGAAATCTACGAGCAGTACTTC.

The chain recombines TRBV20-1 with TRBJ2-1; no clear D. V lost 0 bases to trimming and J lost 2 bases, with 11 bases between them. The CDR3 extends over 15 amino acids. CDR1 and CDR2 from the germline V gene are DFQATT and SNEGSKA (reference sequence). The CDR3 nucleotides are TGCAGTGCTAGAGATACGGCTACTGCCTACAATGAGCAGTTCTTC. It codes for CSARDTATAYNEQFF.

This clonotype was observed a few times. The junction shows a germline mismatch at one end, possibly a read error. The chain joins TRBV4-1 to TRBJ2-1; D not certain. Per the germline V gene, CDR1 is MGHRA and CDR2 is YSYEKL. CDR3 length equals 14 residues. The CDR3 spells CANSQDLDLNEQFF. CDR3 DNA sequence: TGCGCCAACAGCCAAGACCTGGACCTCAATGAGCAGTTCTTC.

This chain uses TRBV6-1 with TRBJ2-3; 12 nucleotides line up with TRBD2. The J segment lost 1 base and the V segment lost 2 bases, leaving 10 bases of the junction unmatched. Germline CDR1 reads MNHNS; CDR2 reads SASEGT. This CDR3 region has 19 residues. The CDR3 DNA reads as TGTGCCAGCAGTGAAATGGTCCTGGGACTAGCGGGCCGCACAGATACGCAGTATTTT. Its protein product is CASSEMVLGLAGRTDTQYF.

The genes are TRBV6-6 and TRBJ2-3; 9 bases are a match to TRBD2. Germline trimming cut 6 bases from V and 2 bases from J; bases unmatched to any gene: 12. The germline gives CDR1 MNHNY, CDR2 SVGAGI (reference sequence). The CDR3 contains 17 residues. The CDR3 region is CASRLIAGEGPTDTQYF. CDR3 DNA: TGTGCCAGCAGGTTAATAGCGGGAGAGGGCCCCACAGATACGCAGTATTTT.

V is TRBV11-3 and J is TRBJ2-1; TRBD2 might be the D (5 bases). Trimming took off 2 bases at V and 6 bases at J, with 17 bases between the two ends. Germline assignment: CDR1 SGHNT and CDR2 YENEEA. The CDR3 loop spans 16 amino acids. In nucleotides, the CDR3 is TGTGCCAGCAGCTTAACGGCGGGCTCCCTGGGCAATGAGCAGTTCTTC. Translating it yields CASSLTAGSLGNEQFF.